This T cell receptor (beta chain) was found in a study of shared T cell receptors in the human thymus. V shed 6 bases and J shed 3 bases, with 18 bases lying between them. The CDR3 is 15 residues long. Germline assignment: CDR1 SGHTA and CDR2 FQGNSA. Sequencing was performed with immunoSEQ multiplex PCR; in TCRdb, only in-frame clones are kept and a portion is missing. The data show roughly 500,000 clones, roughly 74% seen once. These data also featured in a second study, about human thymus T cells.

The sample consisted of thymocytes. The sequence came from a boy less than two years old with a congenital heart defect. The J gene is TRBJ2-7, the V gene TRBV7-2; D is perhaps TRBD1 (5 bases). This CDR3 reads CASSRQRCRLYEQYF. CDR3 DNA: TGTGCCAGCAGTCGACAGCGCTGCCGCCTCTACGAGCAGTACTTC. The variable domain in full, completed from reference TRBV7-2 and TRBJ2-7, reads GAGVSQSPSNKVTEKGKDVELRCDPISGHTALYWYRQSLGQGLEFLIYFQGNSAPDKSGLPSDRFSAERTGGSVSTLTIQRTQQEDSAVYLCASSRQRCRLYEQYFGPGTRLTVT.